One TCR beta chain is described in this entry. This record comes from a study of blood T cell repertoires in COVID-19. Across the whole study: From T cells, B-cell-depleted T cells, or PBMCs came the material, which was cDNA or gDNA.

The table came from immunoSEQ multiplex PCR; TCRdb's copy has only in-frame clones and leaves some out. The sample lists around 98,000 clones; about four fifths were seen once. CDR1 LNHDA and CDR2 SQIVND come from the germline V gene (reference sequence). The V end was cut by 7 bases, the J end by 7 bases, with 17 bases between. CDR3 length: 14 residues. This sequence joins TRBV19 and TRBJ2-1; the D gene is possibly TRBD1 (5 bases). What was sequenced was peripheral blood. This receptor was obtained from a man in his 70s with acute or convalescent COVID-19. The CDR3 loop reads CASMRSGWSNEQFF. CDR3 DNA: TGTGCCAGTATGAGGTCAGGGTGGTCGAATGAGCAGTTCTTC. Together with reference TRBV19 and TRBJ2-1, the CDR3 gives the full variable domain: DGGITQSPKYLFRKEGQNVTLSCEQNLNHDAMYWYRQDPGQGLRLIYYSQIVNDFQKGDIAEGYSVSREKKESFPLTVTSAQKNPTAFYLCASMRSGWSNEQFFGPGTRLTVL.